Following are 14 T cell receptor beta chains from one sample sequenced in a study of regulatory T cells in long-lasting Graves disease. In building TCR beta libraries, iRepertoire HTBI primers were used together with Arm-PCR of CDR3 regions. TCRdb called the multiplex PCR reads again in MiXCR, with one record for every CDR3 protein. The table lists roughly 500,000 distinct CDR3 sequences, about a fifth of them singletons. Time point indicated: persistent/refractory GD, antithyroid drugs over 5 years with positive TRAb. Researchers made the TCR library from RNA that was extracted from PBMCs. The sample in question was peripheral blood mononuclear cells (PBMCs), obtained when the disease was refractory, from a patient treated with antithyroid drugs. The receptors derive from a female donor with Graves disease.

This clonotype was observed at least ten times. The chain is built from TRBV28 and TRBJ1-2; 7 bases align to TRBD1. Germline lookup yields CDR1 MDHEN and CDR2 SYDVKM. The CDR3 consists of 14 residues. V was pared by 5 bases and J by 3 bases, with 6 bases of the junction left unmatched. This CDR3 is CASSVTGTDYGYTF. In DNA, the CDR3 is TGTGCCAGCAGTGTTACCGGGACAGACTATGGCTACACCTTC.

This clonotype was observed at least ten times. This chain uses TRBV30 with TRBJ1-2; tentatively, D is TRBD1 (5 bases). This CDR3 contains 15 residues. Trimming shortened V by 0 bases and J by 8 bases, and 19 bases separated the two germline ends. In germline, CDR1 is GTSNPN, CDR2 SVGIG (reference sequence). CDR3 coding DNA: TGTGCCTGGAGTGTATCAGGGCAGATGGCACGAGGCTACACCTTC. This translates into CAWSVSGQMARGYTF.

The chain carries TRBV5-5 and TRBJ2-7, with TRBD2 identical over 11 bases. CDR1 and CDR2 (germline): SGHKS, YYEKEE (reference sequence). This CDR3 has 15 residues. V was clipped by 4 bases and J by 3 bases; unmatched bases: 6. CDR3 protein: CASSRPGTSGYEQYF. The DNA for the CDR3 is TGTGCCAGCAGCCGTCCAGGGACTAGCGGCTACGAGCAGTACTTC.

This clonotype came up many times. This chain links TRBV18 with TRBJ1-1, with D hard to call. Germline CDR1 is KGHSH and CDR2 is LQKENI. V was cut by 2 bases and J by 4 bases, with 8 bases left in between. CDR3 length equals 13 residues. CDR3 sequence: CASSPGWVTEAFF. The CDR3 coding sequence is TGTGCCAGCTCACCAGGGTGGGTCACTGAAGCTTTCTTT.

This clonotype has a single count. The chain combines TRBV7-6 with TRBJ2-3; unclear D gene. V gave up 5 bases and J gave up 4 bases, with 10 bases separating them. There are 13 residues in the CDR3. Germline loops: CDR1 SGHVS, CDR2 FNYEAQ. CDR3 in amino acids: CASSRDLPDTQYF. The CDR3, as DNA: TGTGCCAGCAGCCGTGACTTGCCAGATACGCAGTATTTT.

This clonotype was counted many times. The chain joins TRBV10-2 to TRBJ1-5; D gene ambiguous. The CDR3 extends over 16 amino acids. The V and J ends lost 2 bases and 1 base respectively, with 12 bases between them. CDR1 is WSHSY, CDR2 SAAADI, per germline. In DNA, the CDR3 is TGCGCCAGCAGTGAGACGGCGGGTGTAAGCAATCAGCCCCAGCATTTT. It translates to CASSETAGVSNQPQHF.

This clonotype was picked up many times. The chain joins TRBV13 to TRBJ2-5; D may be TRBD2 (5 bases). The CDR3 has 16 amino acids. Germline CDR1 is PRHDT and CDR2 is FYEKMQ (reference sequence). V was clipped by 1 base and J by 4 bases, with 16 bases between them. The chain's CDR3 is CASSLVTIATRETQYF. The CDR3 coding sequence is TGTGCCAGCAGCTTAGTTACGATAGCGACCAGAGAGACCCAGTACTTC.

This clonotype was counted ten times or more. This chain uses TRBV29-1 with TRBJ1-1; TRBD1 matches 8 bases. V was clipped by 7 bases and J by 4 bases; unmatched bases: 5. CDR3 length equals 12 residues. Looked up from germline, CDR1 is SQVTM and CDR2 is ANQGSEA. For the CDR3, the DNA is TGCAGCGCCACAGGGGGAAGCACTGAAGCTTTCTTT. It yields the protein CSATGGSTEAFF.

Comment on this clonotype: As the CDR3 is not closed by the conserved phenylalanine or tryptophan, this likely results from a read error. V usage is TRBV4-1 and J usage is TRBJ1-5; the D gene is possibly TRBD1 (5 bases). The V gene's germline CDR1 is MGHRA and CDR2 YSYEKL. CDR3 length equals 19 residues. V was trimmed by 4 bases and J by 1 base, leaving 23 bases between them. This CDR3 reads CASSPRSGTRRQSNQPQHL. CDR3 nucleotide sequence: TGCGCCAGCAGCCCAAGAAGTGGGACTCGCCGGCAGAGCAATCAGCCCCAGCATCTT.

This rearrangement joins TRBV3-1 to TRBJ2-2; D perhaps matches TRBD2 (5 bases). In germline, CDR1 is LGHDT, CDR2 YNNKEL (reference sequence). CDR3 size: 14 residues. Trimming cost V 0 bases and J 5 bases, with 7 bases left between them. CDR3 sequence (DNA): TGTGCCAGCAGCCAAGACGGCGGGACCGGGGAGCTGTTTTTT. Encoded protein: CASSQDGGTGELFF.

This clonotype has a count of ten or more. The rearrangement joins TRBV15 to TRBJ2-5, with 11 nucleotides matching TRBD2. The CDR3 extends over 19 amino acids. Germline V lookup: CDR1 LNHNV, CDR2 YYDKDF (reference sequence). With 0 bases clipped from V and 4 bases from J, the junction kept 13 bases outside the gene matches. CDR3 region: CATSRELSGSGRARETQYF. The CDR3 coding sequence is TGTGCCACCAGCAGAGAACTTTCGGGTAGCGGGAGGGCCCGAGAGACCCAGTACTTC.

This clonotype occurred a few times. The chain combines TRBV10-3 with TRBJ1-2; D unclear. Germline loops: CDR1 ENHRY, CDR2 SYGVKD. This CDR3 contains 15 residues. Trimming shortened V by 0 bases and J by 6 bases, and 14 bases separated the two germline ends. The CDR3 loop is CAISESIRRENGYTF. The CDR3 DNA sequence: TGTGCCATCAGTGAGTCGATCCGGCGGGAAAATGGCTACACCTTC.

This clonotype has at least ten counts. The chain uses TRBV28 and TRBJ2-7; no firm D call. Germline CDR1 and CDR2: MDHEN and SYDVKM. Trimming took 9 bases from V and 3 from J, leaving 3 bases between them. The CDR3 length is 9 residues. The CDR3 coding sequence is TGTGCCAGGGGCTACGAGCAGTACTTC. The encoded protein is CARGYEQYF.

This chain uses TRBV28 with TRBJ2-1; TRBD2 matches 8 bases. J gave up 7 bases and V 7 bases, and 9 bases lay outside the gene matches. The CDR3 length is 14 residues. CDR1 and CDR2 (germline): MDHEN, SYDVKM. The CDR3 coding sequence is TGTGCCAGCACCTTTCCGGGAGGGGGAAATGAGCAGTTCTTC. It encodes CASTFPGGGNEQFF.